These 16 T cell receptor beta chains originate from one sample sequenced in a study of blood T cells in healthy people across ages. It was with a sample-barcoded 5' primer and a J-beta primer mix that a second PCR of about 7 to 12 cycles was run. Each CDR3 protein gets one entry after TCRdb re-called the 5' RACE reads with MiXCR. The sample lists 1.8 million or so distinct CDR3 sequences; about 39% were seen once. Sequencing was carried out using blood. The receptors stem from a human donor in good health.

As for this clonotype: A read error is possible here, since a much larger clone lies one base away. This chain joins TRBV9 and TRBJ1-2, with D uncertain. CDR1 and CDR2 (germline): SGDLS, YYNGEE. The CDR3 has 13 residues. This CDR3 is CASSVSHDYGCTF. The CDR3 DNA is TGTGCCAGCAGCGTATCGCATGACTATGGCTGCACCTTC.

This clonotype was detected a few times. This sequence joins TRBV10-3 and TRBJ1-2; D is unclear. The germline gives CDR1 ENHRY, CDR2 SYGVKD. Trimming took 7 bases from V and 5 from J, leaving 17 bases between them. The CDR3 is 14 residues long. The chain's CDR3 is CAITRGEGQYGYTF. CDR3 coding DNA: TGTGCCATCACCCGTGGCGAGGGTCAATATGGCTACACCTTC.

This clonotype has a handful of counts. This chain links TRBV20-1 with TRBJ2-1, with 8 positions matching TRBD2. The J call may be incorrect, as the DNA end agrees better with TRBJ2-7. CDR3 size: 16 residues. CDR1 and CDR2 from the germline V gene are DFQATT and SNEGSKA (reference sequence). The CDR3, as DNA: TGCAGTGCTAGTGGATCTGGCGGGGGGTTATACAATGAGCAGTACTTC. This encodes CSASGSGGGLYNEQYF.

This clonotype was recorded a few times. CDR3 residues: CATSREQRGLETQYF. The CDR3 nucleotides read TGTGCCACCAGCAGAGAACAGCGGGGTCTGGAGACCCAGTACTTC. This sequence joins TRBV15 and TRBJ2-5, with 7 nucleotides matching TRBD2. V gave up 0 bases and J gave up 5 bases; unmatched junction bases: 6. Germline V lookup: CDR1 LNHNV, CDR2 YYDKDF (reference sequence). This CDR3 comprises 15 residues.

This clonotype was seen only a few times. V and J are TRBV12-3 or TRBV12-4 and TRBJ1-1; D call uncertain. The CDR3 has 15 amino acids. Trimming left V 3 bases short and J 0 bases short, with 11 bases between. The CDR3 region has the DNA TGTGCCAGCAGTTTGTATCCGGGGATGAACACTGAAGCTTTCTTT. It yields the protein CASSLYPGMNTEAFF.

J is TRBJ1-4 and V is TRBV12-3 or TRBV12-4; D is unresolved. V lost 3 bases and J lost 2, with 7 bases in between. The CDR3 covers 14 residues. The CDR3 sequence is CASSFALTNEKLFF. The CDR3, as DNA: TGTGCCAGCAGTTTTGCTTTGACTAATGAAAAACTGTTTTTT.

The V call is TRBV4-3, the J call TRBJ2-5, with D possibly TRBD2 on 6 matching bases. This CDR3 is built from 14 residues. The V end lost 1 base, the J end lost 3 bases, and 9 bases lay between the germline ends. The germline V gene has CDR1 LGHNA and CDR2 YSLEER. Written as DNA, the CDR3 is TGCGCCAGCAGCCAAGGGATAGCGGAAGAGACCCAGTACTTC. Protein product: CASSQGIAEETQYF.

The J gene is TRBJ2-5, the V gene TRBV7-2, with TRBD1 matching over 8 bases. Germline V gives CDR1 SGHTA, CDR2 FQGNSA. The CDR3 has 16 amino acids. V was clipped by 4 bases and J by 2 bases; unmatched bases: 9. In nucleotides, the CDR3 is TGTGCCAGCAGCTCACGGACAGGGAGACCTCAAGAGACCCAGTACTTC. Its translation: CASSSRTGRPQETQYF.

The chain carries TRBV9 and TRBJ1-2; TRBD1 is a possible D gene (6 bases). The ends were cut back, 5 bases at V and 5 bases at J, with 16 bases in the middle. The CDR3 runs to 14 residues. Germline CDR1 and CDR2: SGDLS and YYNGEE. CDR3 sequence reads: CASRPSGGWYGYTF. CDR3 nucleotides: TGTGCCAGCAGGCCGTCCGGGGGCTGGTATGGCTACACCTTC.

This clonotype occurred many times. J is TRBJ2-3 and V is TRBV5-1, with D unclear. The germline V gene has CDR1 SGHRS and CDR2 YFSETQ. The germline V and J ends were trimmed by 0 bases and 4 bases, with 6 bases remaining between them. This CDR3 region has 13 residues. The DNA of the CDR3 is TGCGCCAGCAGCTTGGAGGGCTCAGATACGCAGTATTTT. It is translated as CASSLEGSDTQYF. Together with reference TRBV5-1 and TRBJ2-3, the CDR3 gives the full variable domain: KAGVTQTPRYLIKTRGQQVTLSCSPISGHRSVSWYQQTPGQGLQFLFEYFSETQRNKGNFPGRFSGRQFSNSRSEMNVSTLELGDSALYLCASSLEGSDTQYFGPGTRLTVL.

The chain recombines TRBV13 with TRBJ2-7; possible D gene TRBD2, 5 bases. V lost 3 bases and J lost 0, with 12 bases in between. Germline CDR1 and CDR2: PRHDT and FYEKMQ (reference sequence). The CDR3 runs 15 residues. CDR3 sequence: CASSFRGESSYEQYF. DNA for the CDR3: TGTGCCAGCAGCTTTCGGGGTGAGAGCTCCTACGAGCAGTACTTC.

The chain recombines TRBV24-1 with TRBJ2-6; 10 bases line up with TRBD1. CDR1 and CDR2 from the germline V gene are KGHDR and SFDVKD. This CDR3 comprises 18 residues. V trimming: 6 bases; J trimming: 0 bases; junction bases outside the gene matches: 7. CDR3 protein: CATSQRDRGYSGANVLTF. The CDR3 coding sequence is TGTGCCACCAGTCAAAGGGACAGGGGATACTCTGGGGCCAACGTCCTGACTTTC.

This clonotype was counted only a few times. This chain links TRBV5-1 with TRBJ2-5; 7 nucleotides agree with TRBD2. The length of the CDR3 is 14 residues. The junction had 4 bases not matched to a gene; V was cut back by 0 bases and J by 5 bases. Germline V gene sequence: CDR1 SGHRS, CDR2 YFSETQ. The CDR3 sequence: CASSLAAGDETQYF. The CDR3 DNA reads as TGCGCCAGCAGCTTGGCTGCGGGGGATGAGACCCAGTACTTC.

The gene calls are TRBV27 and TRBJ1-1, with 12 nucleotides matching TRBD1. Germline-derived CDR1 and CDR2 are MNHEY and SMNVEV (reference sequence). This CDR3 is 18 amino acids long. V was clipped by 5 bases and J by 4 bases; unmatched bases: 14. This CDR3 is CASSRPPGQGASSTEAFF. The DNA of the CDR3 is TGTGCCAGCAGTCGACCCCCGGGACAGGGGGCGTCGAGCACTGAAGCTTTCTTT.

There are a few counts of this clonotype. The genes are TRBV20-1 and TRBJ2-7; D is unclear. CDR3 length: 12 amino acids. The V and J ends lost 4 bases and 3 bases respectively, with 10 bases between them. CDR1 is DFQATT, CDR2 SNEGSKA, per germline (reference sequence). The CDR3 DNA reads as TGCAGTGCTACACGAGGTATCTACGAGCAGTACTTC. Translation: CSATRGIYEQYF.

This clonotype was seen a few times. The V gene is TRBV18, the J gene TRBJ1-2, with D unresolved. CDR3 length: 14 amino acids. V shed 0 bases and J shed 5 bases, with 10 bases lying between them. The germline gives CDR1 KGHSH, CDR2 LQKENI. The chain's CDR3 is CASSPPDTGYGYTF. The DNA for the CDR3 is TGTGCCAGCTCACCACCAGACACCGGATATGGCTACACCTTC.